This section outlines one T cell receptor beta chain sequence together with its context. The source of the sample is a study of blood T cell repertoires in COVID-19. In the study overall: Whether acute or convalescent, the COVID-19 samples came from the United States, Italy and Spain. T cells, B-cell-depleted T cells, or PBMCs supplied cDNA or gDNA.

The CDR3 is 17 amino acids. Looked up from germline, CDR1 is SGDLS and CDR2 is YYNGEE. Trimming cost V 0 bases and J 4 bases, with 16 bases left between them. Per the original methods: Amplified reference gene primers provided the basis for estimating nucleated cell counts. Method: immunoSEQ multiplex PCR; TCRdb's copy keeps in-frame clones and lacks some. The V and J calls and clone size were taken over from that table, and D and trimming were inferred from the DNA. The sample includes some 460,000 clones, approximately 90% of them seen just once. The chain recombines TRBV9 with TRBJ2-2; D is perhaps TRBD2 (5 bases). The material sequenced was peripheral blood. This sequence was found in a young woman with acute or convalescent COVID-19. The CDR3 loop reads CASSVGPGSEGTGELFF. The CDR3 DNA sequence: TGTGCCAGCAGCGTAGGCCCGGGGAGCGAGGGCACCGGGGAGCTGTTTTTT.